Listed below are T cell receptor beta chains from one sample, sequenced in a study of T-cell reconstitution after alpha-beta-depleted transplantation in children. TCRdb analysed the PCR reads with MiXCR anew, one entry per CDR3 protein. The sample carries more than 200,000 distinct CDR3 sequences, about a quarter recorded once. Material: PBMCs, obtained before TCRalphabeta/CD19-depleted stem cell transplant. The receptors originated from a girl between 2 and 10 years old with Fanconi anemia, due to receive a stem cell transplant. CDR3s include the opening cysteine and the closing phenylalanine or tryptophan. The order of the fields is V gene, CDR3 length, clone size, D gene, J gene, CDR3 protein, CDR3 DNA. A D gene is named only where the DNA matches it firmly. Not every row has a clone size; where given, it reads once, few, many or a size class.

v_call: TRBV23-1; cdr3_length: 15; clone_size: NA; d_call: NA; j_call: TRBJ1-4; cdr3_aa: CASRSTGKLMKNCFF; cdr3_nt: NA
v_call: TRBV2; cdr3_length: 15; clone_size: NA; d_call: NA; j_call: TRBJ2-1; cdr3_aa: CARRTNWKHRNEQFF; cdr3_nt: TGTGCCAGGCGGACGAACTGGAAACACCGCAATGAGCAGTTCTTC
v_call: TRBV6-5; cdr3_length: 14; clone_size: NA; d_call: TRBD1; j_call: TRBJ2-7; cdr3_aa: CASSYGQVAYEQYF; cdr3_nt: TGTGCCAGCAGTTACGGACAGGTCGCCTACGAGCAGTACTTC
v_call: TRBV20-1; cdr3_length: 12; clone_size: NA; d_call: NA; j_call: TRBJ1-3; cdr3_aa: CSARRILKEEYF; cdr3_nt: TGCAGTGCTAGGCGTATCTTGAAGGAGGAGTATTTT
v_call: TRBV20-1; cdr3_length: 12; clone_size: many; d_call: NA; j_call: TRBJ2-3; cdr3_aa: CSARAPADTQYF; cdr3_nt: TGCAGTGCTAGAGCGCCCGCAGATACGCAGTATTTT
v_call: TRBV4-2; cdr3_length: 15; clone_size: many; d_call: NA; j_call: TRBJ2-3; cdr3_aa: CASSQERLSTDTQYF; cdr3_nt: TGTGCCAGCAGCCAGGAACGACTTAGCACAGATACGCAGTATTTT
v_call: TRBV11-2; cdr3_length: 15; clone_size: NA; d_call: TRBD2; j_call: TRBJ2-5; cdr3_aa: CASSHGTRQQETQYF; cdr3_nt: TGTGCCAGCAGCCACGGGACTAGGCAACAAGAGACCCAGTACTTC
v_call: TRBV29-1; cdr3_length: 13; clone_size: NA; d_call: TRBD1; j_call: TRBJ2-7; cdr3_aa: CSVAPGGSYEQYF; cdr3_nt: TGCAGCGTTGCCCCAGGGGGAAGTTACGAGCAGTACTTC
v_call: TRBV7-6; cdr3_length: 15; clone_size: many; d_call: NA; j_call: TRBJ2-1; cdr3_aa: CASSLDQAHYNEQFF; cdr3_nt: TGTGCCAGCAGCTTGGATCAGGCACATTACAATGAGCAGTTCTTC
v_call: TRBV29-1; cdr3_length: 14; clone_size: NA; d_call: NA; j_call: TRBJ2-3; cdr3_aa: CSVILGGRTDTQYF; cdr3_nt: TGCAGCGTTATCTTGGGGGGCCGCACAGATACGCAGTATTTT
v_call: TRBV7-3; cdr3_length: 14; clone_size: many; d_call: TRBD2; j_call: TRBJ2-5; cdr3_aa: CASSLTSGQETQYF; cdr3_nt: TGCGCCAGCAGCTTGACTAGCGGGCAAGAGACCCAGTACTTC
v_call: TRBV29-1; cdr3_length: 14; clone_size: many; d_call: TRBD1; j_call: TRBJ2-2; cdr3_aa: CSVVWTGVTGELFF; cdr3_nt: TGCAGCGTTGTGTGGACAGGGGTTACCGGGGAGCTGTTTTTT
v_call: TRBV29-1; cdr3_length: 12; clone_size: many; d_call: NA; j_call: TRBJ2-5; cdr3_aa: CSVEVGSETQYF; cdr3_nt: TGCAGCGTTGAAGTAGGATCGGAGACCCAGTACTTC
v_call: TRBV6-1; cdr3_length: 15; clone_size: NA; d_call: NA; j_call: TRBJ2-7; cdr3_aa: CASSPKLESLSEQYF; cdr3_nt: TGTGCCAGCAGCCCTAAACTAGAGTCTCTCTCCGAGCAGTACTTC
v_call: TRBV5-1; cdr3_length: 13; clone_size: few; d_call: TRBD1; j_call: TRBJ2-5; cdr3_aa: CASATGPRETQYF; cdr3_nt: TGCGCAAGCGCGACAGGGCCGAGGGAGACCCAGTACTTC
v_call: TRBV29-1; cdr3_length: 14; clone_size: NA; d_call: TRBD2; j_call: TRBJ2-2; cdr3_aa: CSVGRGGNTGEPFF; cdr3_nt: TGCAGCGTCGGGCGGGGGGGGAACACCGGGGAGCCGTTTTTT
v_call: TRBV6-1; cdr3_length: 14; clone_size: many; d_call: TRBD1; j_call: TRBJ2-7; cdr3_aa: CASSRGTASYEQYF; cdr3_nt: TGTGCCAGCAGTCGAGGGACAGCCTCCTACGAGCAGTACTTC
v_call: TRBV6-2/TRBV6-3; cdr3_length: 16; clone_size: NA; d_call: TRBD1; j_call: TRBJ2-3; cdr3_aa: CASTAKNRGQEDTQYF; cdr3_nt: TGTGCCAGCACCGCCAAGAACAGGGGGCAGGAGGATACGCAGTATTTT
v_call: TRBV11-1; cdr3_length: 18; clone_size: NA; d_call: TRBD2; j_call: TRBJ2-3; cdr3_aa: CASSLVGGSLPSTDTQYF; cdr3_nt: TGTGCCAGCAGCTTAGTGGGCGGGAGTCTTCCTAGCACAGATACGCAGTATTTT
v_call: TRBV6-1; cdr3_length: 14; clone_size: few; d_call: TRBD1; j_call: TRBJ2-2; cdr3_aa: CAGTDRANTGELFF; cdr3_nt: TGTGCCGGAACGGACAGGGCGAACACCGGGGAGCTGTTTTTT
v_call: TRBV29-1; cdr3_length: 12; clone_size: NA; d_call: NA; j_call: TRBJ2-7; cdr3_aa: CSASGARYEQYF; cdr3_nt: TGCAGCGCCTCCGGGGCCCGCTACGAGCAGTACTTC
v_call: TRBV25-1; cdr3_length: 15; clone_size: NA; d_call: NA; j_call: TRBJ2-7; cdr3_aa: CASSEWRETSYEQYF; cdr3_nt: TGTGCCAGCAGTGAATGGAGGGAGACCTCCTACGAGCAGTACTTC
v_call: TRBV12-3/TRBV12-4; cdr3_length: 17; clone_size: few; d_call: TRBD2; j_call: TRBJ2-3; cdr3_aa: CASSSGLAGGPVDTQYF; cdr3_nt: TGTGCCAGCAGTTCGGGACTAGCGGGAGGCCCTGTAGATACGCAGTATTTT
v_call: TRBV29-1; cdr3_length: 13; clone_size: NA; d_call: NA; j_call: TRBJ1-3; cdr3_aa: CSVVWGAGNTIYF; cdr3_nt: TGCAGCGTTGTGTGGGGGGCTGGAAACACCATATATTTT
v_call: TRBV5-1; cdr3_length: 16; clone_size: once; d_call: TRBD1; j_call: TRBJ2-1; cdr3_aa: CASSVNGQGSYNEQFF; cdr3_nt: TGCGCCAGCAGCGTAAATGGACAGGGCAGCTACAATGAGCAGTTCTTC
v_call: TRBV28; cdr3_length: 16; clone_size: many; d_call: NA; j_call: TRBJ2-7; cdr3_aa: CASSFAGDGNSYEQYF; cdr3_nt: TGTGCCAGCAGTTTCGCCGGGGACGGAAACTCCTACGAGCAGTACTTC
v_call: TRBV20-1; cdr3_length: 15; clone_size: many; d_call: TRBD1; j_call: TRBJ1-1; cdr3_aa: CSARHGQGFNTEAFF; cdr3_nt: TGCAGTGCTAGACACGGACAGGGATTCAACACTGAAGCTTTCTTT
v_call: TRBV18; cdr3_length: 14; clone_size: few; d_call: TRBD1; j_call: TRBJ2-1; cdr3_aa: CASSRDRGNNEQFF; cdr3_nt: TGTGCCAGCTCACGGGACAGAGGCAACAATGAGCAGTTCTTC
v_call: TRBV5-1; cdr3_length: 15; clone_size: NA; d_call: TRBD1; j_call: TRBJ1-1; cdr3_aa: CASSLGQGMGTEAFF; cdr3_nt: TGCGCCAGCAGCTTGGGACAGGGAATGGGCACTGAAGCTTTCTTT
v_call: TRBV7-2; cdr3_length: 16; clone_size: many; d_call: TRBD2; j_call: TRBJ2-1; cdr3_aa: CASSLEWRGAYNEQFF; cdr3_nt: TGTGCCAGCAGCTTAGAGTGGCGGGGGGCCTACAATGAGCAGTTCTTC